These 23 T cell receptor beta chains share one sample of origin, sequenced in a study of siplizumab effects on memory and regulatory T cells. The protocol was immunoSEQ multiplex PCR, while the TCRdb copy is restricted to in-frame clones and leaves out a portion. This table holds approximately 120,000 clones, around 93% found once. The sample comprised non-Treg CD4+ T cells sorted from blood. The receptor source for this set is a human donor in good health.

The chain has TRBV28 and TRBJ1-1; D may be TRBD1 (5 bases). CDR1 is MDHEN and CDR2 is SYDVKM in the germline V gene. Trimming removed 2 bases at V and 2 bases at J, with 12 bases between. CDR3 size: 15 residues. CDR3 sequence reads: CASSLESGLNTEAFF. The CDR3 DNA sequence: TGTGCCAGCAGTTTAGAATCAGGGCTAAACACTGAAGCTTTCTTT.

The CDR3 loop is CASRPGQGNEKLFF. DNA of the CDR3: TGTGCCAGCAGACCGGGACAGGGTAATGAAAAACTGTTTTTT. V gene TRBV4-2 combines with J gene TRBJ1-4; TRBD1 matches 9 bases. The germline CDR1 and CDR2 sequences are LGHNA and YNFKEQ. Losses at the gene ends were 6 bases for V and 4 bases for J; bases not matched to a gene: 3. This CDR3 comprises 14 residues.

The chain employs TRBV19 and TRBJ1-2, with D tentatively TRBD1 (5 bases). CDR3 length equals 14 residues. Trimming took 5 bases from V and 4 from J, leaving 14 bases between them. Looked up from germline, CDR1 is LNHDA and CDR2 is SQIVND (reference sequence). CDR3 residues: CASSRRVQGYGYTF. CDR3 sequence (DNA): TGTGCCAGTAGTCGGCGGGTGCAGGGCTATGGCTACACCTTC.

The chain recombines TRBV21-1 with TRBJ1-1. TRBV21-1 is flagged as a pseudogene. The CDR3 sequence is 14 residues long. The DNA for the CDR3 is TGTGCCAGCAGCAAAGTTGGGTTGAGTACTGAAGCTTTCTTT. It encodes CASSKVGLSTEAFF.

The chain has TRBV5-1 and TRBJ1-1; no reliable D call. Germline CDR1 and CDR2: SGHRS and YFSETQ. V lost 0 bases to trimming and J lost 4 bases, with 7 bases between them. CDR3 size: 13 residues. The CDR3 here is CASSLGGGTEAFF. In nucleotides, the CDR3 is TGCGCCAGCAGCTTGGGGGGAGGCACTGAAGCTTTCTTT.

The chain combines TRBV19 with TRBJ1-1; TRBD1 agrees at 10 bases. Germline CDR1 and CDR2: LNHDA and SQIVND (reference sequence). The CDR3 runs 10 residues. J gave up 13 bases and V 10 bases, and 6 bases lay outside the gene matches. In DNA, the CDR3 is TGTGCCACCGGGACAGGGGCCGGTTTCTTT. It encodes CATGTGAGFF.

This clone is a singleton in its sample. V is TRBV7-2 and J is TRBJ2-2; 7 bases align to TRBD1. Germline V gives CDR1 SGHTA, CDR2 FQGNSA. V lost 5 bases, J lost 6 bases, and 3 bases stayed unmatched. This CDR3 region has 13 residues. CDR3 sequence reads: CASSEQGSGELFF. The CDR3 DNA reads TGTGCCAGCAGCGAACAGGGGTCCGGGGAGCTGTTTTTT.

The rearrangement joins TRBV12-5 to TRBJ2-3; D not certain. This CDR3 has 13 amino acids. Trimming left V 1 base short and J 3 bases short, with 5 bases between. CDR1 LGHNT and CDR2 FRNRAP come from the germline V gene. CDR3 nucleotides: TGTGCTAGTGGTTTGGGTTCTACAGATACGCAGTATTTT. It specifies CASGLGSTDTQYF.

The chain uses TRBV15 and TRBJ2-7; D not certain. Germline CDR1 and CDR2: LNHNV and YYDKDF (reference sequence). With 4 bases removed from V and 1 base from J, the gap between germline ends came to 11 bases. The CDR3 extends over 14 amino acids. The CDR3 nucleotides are TGTGCCACCAGCATAGACGGGCGATCCTACGAGCAGTACTTC. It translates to CATSIDGRSYEQYF.

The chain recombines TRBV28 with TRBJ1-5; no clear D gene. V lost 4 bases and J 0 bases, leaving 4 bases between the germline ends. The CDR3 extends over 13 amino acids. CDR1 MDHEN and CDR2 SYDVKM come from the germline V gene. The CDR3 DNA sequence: TGTGCCAGCAGTTATAGTAGCAATCAGCCCCAGCATTTT. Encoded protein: CASSYSSNQPQHF.

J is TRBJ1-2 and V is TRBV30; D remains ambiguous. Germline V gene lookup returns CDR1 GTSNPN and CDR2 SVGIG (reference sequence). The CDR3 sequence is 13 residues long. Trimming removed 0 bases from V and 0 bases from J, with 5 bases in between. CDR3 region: CAWSVAANYGYTF. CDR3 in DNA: TGTGCCTGGAGTGTAGCCGCTAACTATGGCTACACCTTC.

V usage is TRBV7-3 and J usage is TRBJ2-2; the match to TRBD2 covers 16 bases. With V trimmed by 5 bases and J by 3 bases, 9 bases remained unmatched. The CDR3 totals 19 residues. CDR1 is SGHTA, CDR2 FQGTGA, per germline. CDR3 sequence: CASSPGLAGGPSYTGELFF. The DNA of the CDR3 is TGTGCCAGCAGCCCGGGACTAGCGGGGGGGCCGTCGTACACCGGGGAGCTGTTTTTT.

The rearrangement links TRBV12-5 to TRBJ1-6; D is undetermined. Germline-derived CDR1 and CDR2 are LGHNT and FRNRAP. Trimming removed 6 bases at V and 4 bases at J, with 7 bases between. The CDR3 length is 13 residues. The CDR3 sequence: CASGRDYNSPLHF. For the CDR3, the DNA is TGTGCTAGTGGCCGGGATTATAATTCACCCCTCCACTTT.

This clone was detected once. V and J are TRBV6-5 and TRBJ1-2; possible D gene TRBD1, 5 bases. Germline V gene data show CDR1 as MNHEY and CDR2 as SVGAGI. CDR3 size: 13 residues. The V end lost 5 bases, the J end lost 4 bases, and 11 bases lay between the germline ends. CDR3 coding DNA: TGTGCCAGCAGTGGGGGTGGGACCTATGGCTACACCTTC. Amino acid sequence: CASSGGGTYGYTF.

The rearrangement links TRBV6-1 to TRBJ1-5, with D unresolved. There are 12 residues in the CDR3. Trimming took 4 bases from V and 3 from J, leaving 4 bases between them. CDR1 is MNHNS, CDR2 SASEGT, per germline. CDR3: CASSGANQPQHF. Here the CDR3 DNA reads TGTGCCAGCAGTGGGGCCAATCAGCCCCAGCATTTT.

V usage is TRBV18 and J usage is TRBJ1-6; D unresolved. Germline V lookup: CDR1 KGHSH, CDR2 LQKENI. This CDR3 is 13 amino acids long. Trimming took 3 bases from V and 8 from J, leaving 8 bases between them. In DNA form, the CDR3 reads TGTGCCAGCTCACCCTCCGGGGATTCACCCCTCCACTTT. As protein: CASSPSGDSPLHF.

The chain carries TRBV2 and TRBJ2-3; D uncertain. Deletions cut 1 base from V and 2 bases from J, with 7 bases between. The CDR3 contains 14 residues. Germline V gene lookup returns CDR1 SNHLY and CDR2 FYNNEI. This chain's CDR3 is CASSEGGATDTQYF. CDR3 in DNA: TGTGCCAGCAGTGAAGGCGGCGCCACAGATACGCAGTATTTT.

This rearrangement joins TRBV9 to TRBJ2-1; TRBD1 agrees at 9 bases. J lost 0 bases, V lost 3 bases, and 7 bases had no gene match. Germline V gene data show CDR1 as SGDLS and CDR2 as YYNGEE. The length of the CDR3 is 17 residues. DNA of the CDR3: TGTGCCAGCAGCGCAAGGACAGGGGAGAGCTCCTACAATGAGCAGTTCTTC. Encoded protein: CASSARTGESSYNEQFF.

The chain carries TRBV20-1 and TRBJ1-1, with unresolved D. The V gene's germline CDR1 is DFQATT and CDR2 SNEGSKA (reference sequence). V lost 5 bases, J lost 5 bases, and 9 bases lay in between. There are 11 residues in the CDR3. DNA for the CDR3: TGCAGTGCTGGACTAGAGACTGAAGCTTTCTTT. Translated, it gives CSAGLETEAFF.

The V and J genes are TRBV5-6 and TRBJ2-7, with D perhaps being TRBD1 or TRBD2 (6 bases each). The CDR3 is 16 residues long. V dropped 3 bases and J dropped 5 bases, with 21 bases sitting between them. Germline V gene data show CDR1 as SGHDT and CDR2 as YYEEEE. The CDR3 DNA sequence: TGTGCCAGCAGCTGGGGAGTGGGTGGGGGGCCCGACGAGCAGTACTTC. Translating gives CASSWGVGGGPDEQYF.

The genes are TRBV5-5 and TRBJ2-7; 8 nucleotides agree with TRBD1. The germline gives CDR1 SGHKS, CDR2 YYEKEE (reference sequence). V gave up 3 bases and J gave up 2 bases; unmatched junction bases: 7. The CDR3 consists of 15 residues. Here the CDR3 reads CASSSGQGLTYEQYF. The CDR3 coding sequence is TGTGCCAGCAGCTCAGGACAGGGACTTACCTACGAGCAGTACTTC. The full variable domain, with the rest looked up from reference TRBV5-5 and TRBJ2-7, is DAGVTQSPTHLIKTRGQQVTLRCSPISGHKSVSWYQQVLGQGPQFIFQYYEKEERGRGNFPDRFSARQFPNYSSELNVNALLLGDSALYLCASSSGQGLTYEQYFGPGTRLTVT.

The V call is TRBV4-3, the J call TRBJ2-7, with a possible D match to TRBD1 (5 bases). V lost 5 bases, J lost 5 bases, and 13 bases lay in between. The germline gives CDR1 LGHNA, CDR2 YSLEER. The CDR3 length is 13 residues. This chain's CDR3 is CASSYRSPDEQYF. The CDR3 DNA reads TGCGCCAGCAGCTACAGGTCCCCTGACGAGCAGTACTTC.

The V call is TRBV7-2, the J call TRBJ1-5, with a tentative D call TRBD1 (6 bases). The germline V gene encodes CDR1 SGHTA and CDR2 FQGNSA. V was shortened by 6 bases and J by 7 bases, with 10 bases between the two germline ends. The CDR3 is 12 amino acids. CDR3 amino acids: CASSKQGQPQHF. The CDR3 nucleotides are TGTGCCAGCAGTAAACAGGGACAGCCCCAGCATTTT.